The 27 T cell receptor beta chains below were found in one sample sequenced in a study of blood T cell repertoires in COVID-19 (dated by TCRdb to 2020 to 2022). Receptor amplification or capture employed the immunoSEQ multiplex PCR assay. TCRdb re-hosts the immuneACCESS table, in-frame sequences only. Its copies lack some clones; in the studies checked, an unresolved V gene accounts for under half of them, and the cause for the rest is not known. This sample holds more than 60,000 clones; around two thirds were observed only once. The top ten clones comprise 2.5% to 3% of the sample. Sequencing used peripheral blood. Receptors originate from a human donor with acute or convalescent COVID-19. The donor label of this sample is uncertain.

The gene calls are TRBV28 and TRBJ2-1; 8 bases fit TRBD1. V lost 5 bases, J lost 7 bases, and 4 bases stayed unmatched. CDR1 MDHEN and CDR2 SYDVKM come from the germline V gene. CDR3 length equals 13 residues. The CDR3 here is CASSINRGNEQFF. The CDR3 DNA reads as TGTGCCAGCAGTATAAACAGGGGGAATGAGCAGTTCTTC.

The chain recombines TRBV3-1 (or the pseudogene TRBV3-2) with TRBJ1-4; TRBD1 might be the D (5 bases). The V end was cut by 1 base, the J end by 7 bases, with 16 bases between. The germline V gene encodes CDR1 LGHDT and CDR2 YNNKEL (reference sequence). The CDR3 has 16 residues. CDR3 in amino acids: CASSQGSGWGGEKLFF. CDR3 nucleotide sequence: TGTGCCAGCAGCCAAGGATCAGGGTGGGGTGGTGAAAAACTGTTTTTT.

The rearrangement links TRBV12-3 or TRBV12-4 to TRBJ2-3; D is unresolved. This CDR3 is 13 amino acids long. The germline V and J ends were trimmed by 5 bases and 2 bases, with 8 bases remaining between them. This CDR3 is CASSEQYTDTQYF. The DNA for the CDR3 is TGTGCCAGCAGTGAACAATACACAGATACGCAGTATTTT.

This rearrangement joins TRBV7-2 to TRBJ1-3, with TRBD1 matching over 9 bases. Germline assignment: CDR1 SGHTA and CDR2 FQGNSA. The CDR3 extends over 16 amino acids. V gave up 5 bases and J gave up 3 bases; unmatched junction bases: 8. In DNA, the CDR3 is TGTGCCAGCAGCCCGCCGGGACAGGGCTTTGGAAACACCATATATTTT. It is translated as CASSPPGQGFGNTIYF.

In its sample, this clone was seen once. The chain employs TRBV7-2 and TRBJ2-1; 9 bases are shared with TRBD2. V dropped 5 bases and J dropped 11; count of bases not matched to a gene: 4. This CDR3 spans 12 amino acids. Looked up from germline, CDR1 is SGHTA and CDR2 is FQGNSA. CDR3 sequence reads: CASSHLAGQQFF. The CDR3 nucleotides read TGTGCCAGCAGCCATCTAGCGGGGCAGCAGTTCTTC. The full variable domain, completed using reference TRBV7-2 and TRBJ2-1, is GAGVSQSPSNKVTEKGKDVELRCDPISGHTALYWYRQSLGQGLEFLIYFQGNSAPDKSGLPSDRFSAERTGGSVSTLTIQRTQQEDSAVYLCASSHLAGQQFFGPGTRLTVL.

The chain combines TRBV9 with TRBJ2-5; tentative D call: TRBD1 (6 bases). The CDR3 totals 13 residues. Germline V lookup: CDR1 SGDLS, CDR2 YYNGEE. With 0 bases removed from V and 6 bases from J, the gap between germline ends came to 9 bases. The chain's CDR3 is CASSVVDRQTQYF. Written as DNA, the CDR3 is TGTGCCAGCAGCGTAGTTGACAGGCAGACCCAGTACTTC.

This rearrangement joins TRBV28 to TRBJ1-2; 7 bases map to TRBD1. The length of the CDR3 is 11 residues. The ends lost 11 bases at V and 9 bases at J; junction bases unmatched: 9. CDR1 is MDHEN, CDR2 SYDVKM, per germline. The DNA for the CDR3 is TGTGCCGCATACAGGGGTAGGAGCTACACCTTC. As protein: CAAYRGRSYTF.

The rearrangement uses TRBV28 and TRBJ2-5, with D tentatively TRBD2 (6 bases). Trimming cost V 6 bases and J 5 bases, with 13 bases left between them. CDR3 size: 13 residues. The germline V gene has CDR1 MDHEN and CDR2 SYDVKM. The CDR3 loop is CASSLAGRETQYF. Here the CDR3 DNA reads TGTGCCAGCAGCCTGGCGGGGCGTGAGACCCAGTACTTC.

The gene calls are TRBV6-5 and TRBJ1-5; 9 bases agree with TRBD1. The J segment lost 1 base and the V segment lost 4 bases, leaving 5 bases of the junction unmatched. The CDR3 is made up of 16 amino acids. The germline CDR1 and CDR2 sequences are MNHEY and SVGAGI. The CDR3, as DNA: TGTGCCAGCAGTTCCCGACAGGGGGGAAGCAATCAGCCCCAGCATTTT. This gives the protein CASSSRQGGSNQPQHF.

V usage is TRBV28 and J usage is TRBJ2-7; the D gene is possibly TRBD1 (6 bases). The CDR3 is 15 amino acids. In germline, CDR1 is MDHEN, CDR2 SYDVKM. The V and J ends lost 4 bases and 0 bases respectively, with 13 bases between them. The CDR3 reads CASSSPQGSSYEQYF. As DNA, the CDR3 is TGTGCCAGCAGTTCTCCCCAGGGGAGCTCCTACGAGCAGTACTTC. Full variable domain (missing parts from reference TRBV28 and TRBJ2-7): DVKVTQSSRYLVKRTGEKVFLECVQDMDHENMFWYRQDPGLGLRLIYFSYDVKMKEKGDIPEGYSVSREKKERFSLILESASTNQTSMYLCASSSPQGSSYEQYFGPGTRLTVT.

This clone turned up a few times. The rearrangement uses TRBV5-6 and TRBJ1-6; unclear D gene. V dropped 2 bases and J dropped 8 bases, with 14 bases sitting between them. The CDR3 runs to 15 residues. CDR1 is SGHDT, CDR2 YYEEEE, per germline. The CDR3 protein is CASSFAAENYSPLHF. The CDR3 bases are TGTGCCAGCAGCTTCGCCGCAGAAAATTATTCACCCCTCCACTTT.

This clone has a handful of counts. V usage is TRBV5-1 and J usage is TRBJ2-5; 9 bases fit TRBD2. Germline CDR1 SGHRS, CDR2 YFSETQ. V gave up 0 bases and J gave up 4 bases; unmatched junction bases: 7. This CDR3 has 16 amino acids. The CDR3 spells CASSLGSSGRGETQYF. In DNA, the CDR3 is TGCGCCAGCAGCTTGGGGAGTAGCGGGAGAGGAGAGACCCAGTACTTC.

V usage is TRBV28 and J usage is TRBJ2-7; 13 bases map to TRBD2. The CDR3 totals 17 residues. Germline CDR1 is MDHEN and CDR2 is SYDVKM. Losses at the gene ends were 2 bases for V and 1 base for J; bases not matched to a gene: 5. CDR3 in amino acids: CASSLGGLAGESYEQYF. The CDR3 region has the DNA TGTGCCAGCAGTTTAGGTGGACTAGCGGGAGAGTCCTACGAGCAGTACTTC.

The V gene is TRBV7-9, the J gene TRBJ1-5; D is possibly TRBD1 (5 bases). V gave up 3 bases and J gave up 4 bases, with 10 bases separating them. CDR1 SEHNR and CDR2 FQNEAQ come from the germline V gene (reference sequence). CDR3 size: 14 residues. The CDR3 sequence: CASSLGQLNQPQHF. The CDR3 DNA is TGTGCCAGCAGCTTGGGGCAGCTGAATCAGCCCCAGCATTTT. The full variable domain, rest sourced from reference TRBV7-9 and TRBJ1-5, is DTGVSQNPRHKITKRGQNVTFRCDPISEHNRLYWYRQTLGQGPEFLTYFQNEAQLEKSRLLSDRFSAERPKGSFSTLEIQRTEQGDSAMYLCASSLGQLNQPQHFGDGTRLSIL.

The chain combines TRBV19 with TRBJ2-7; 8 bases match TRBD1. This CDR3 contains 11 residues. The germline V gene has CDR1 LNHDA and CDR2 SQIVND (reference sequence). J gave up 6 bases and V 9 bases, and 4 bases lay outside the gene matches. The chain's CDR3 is CASGQGPEQYF. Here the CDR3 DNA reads TGTGCCAGCGGACAGGGCCCCGAGCAGTACTTC.

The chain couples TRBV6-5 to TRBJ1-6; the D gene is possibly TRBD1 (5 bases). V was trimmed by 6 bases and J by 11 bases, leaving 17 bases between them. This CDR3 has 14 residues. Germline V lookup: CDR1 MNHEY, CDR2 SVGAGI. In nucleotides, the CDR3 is TGTGCCAGCAGAGGGCAGGGATTCCCGGCACCCCTCCACTTT. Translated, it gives CASRGQGFPAPLHF.

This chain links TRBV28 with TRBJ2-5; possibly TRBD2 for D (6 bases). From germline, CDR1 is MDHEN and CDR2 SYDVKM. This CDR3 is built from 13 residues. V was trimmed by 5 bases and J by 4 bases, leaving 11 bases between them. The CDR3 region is CASSGGRGETQYF. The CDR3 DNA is TGTGCCAGCAGTGGGGGGAGAGGAGAGACCCAGTACTTC.

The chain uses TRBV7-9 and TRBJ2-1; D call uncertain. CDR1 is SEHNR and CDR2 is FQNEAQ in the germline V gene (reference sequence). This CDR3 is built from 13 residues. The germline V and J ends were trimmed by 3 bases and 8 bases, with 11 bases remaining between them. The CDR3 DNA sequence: TGTGCCAGCAGCTTCGGGTTAACCGATGAGCAGTTCTTC. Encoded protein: CASSFGLTDEQFF. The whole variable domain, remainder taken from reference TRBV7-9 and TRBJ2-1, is DTGVSQNPRHKITKRGQNVTFRCDPISEHNRLYWYRQTLGQGPEFLTYFQNEAQLEKSRLLSDRFSAERPKGSFSTLEIQRTEQGDSAMYLCASSFGLTDEQFFGPGTRLTVL.

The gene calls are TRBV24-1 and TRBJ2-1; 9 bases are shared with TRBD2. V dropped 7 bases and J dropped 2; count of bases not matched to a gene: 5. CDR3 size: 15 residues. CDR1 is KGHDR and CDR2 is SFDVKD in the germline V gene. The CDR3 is CATSSAGGPYNEQFF. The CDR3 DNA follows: TGTGCCACCAGCTCTGCGGGGGGGCCCTACAATGAGCAGTTCTTC.

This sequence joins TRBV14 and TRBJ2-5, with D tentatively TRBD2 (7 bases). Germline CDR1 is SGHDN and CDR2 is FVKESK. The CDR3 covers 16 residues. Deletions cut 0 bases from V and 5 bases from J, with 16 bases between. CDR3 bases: TGTGCCAGCAGCCAAGAACTGGGGGGGCTCGGGGAGACCCAGTACTTC. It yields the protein CASSQELGGLGETQYF.

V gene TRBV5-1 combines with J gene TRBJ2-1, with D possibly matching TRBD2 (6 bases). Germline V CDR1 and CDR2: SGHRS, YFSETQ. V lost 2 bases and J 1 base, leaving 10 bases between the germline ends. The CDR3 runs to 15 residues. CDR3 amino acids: CASSFLATSYNEQFF. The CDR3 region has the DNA TGCGCCAGCAGCTTCCTAGCGACGTCCTACAATGAGCAGTTCTTC.

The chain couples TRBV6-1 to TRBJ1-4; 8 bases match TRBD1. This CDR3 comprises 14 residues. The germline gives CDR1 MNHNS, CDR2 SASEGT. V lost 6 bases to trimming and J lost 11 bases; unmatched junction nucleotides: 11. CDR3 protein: CASRKGQDGDKLFF. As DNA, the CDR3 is TGTGCCAGCAGGAAGGGACAGGACGGGGACAAACTGTTTTTT.

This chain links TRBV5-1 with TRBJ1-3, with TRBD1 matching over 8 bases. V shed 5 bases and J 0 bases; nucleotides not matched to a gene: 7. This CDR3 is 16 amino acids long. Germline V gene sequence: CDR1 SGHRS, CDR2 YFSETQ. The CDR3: CASSWDRTSSGNTIYF. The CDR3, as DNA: TGCGCCAGCAGTTGGGACAGGACTAGCTCTGGAAACACCATATATTTT.

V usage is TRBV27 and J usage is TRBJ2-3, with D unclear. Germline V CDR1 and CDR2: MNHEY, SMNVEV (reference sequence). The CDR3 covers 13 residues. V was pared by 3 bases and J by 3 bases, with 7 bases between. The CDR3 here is CASSLESTDTQYF. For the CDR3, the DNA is TGTGCCAGCAGTTTGGAGTCGACAGATACGCAGTATTTT.

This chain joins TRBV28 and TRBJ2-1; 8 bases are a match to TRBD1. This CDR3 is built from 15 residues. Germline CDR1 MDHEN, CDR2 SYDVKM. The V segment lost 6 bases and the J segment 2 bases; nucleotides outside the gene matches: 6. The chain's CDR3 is CASSRQGFPYNEQFF. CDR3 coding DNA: TGTGCCAGCAGCCGACAGGGGTTCCCCTACAATGAGCAGTTCTTC.

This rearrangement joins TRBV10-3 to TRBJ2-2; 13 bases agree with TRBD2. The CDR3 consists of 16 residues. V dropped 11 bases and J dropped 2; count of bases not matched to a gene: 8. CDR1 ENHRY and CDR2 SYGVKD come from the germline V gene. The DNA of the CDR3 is TGTGCCTCACGGACTAGCGGGGGAATAAACACCGGGGAGCTGTTTTTT. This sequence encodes CASRTSGGINTGELFF.

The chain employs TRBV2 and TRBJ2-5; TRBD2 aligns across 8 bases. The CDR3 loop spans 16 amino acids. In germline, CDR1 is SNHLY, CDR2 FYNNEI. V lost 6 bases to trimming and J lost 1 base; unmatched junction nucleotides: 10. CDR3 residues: CASRSRLARVQETQYF. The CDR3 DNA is TGTGCCAGCAGGAGTAGACTAGCGAGAGTCCAAGAGACCCAGTACTTC. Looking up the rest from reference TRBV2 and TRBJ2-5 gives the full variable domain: EPEVTQTPSHQVTQMGQEVILRCVPISNHLYFYWYRQILGQKVEFLVSFYNNEISEKSEIFDDQFSVERPDGSNFTLKIRSTKLEDSAMYFCASRSRLARVQETQYFGPGTRLLVL.